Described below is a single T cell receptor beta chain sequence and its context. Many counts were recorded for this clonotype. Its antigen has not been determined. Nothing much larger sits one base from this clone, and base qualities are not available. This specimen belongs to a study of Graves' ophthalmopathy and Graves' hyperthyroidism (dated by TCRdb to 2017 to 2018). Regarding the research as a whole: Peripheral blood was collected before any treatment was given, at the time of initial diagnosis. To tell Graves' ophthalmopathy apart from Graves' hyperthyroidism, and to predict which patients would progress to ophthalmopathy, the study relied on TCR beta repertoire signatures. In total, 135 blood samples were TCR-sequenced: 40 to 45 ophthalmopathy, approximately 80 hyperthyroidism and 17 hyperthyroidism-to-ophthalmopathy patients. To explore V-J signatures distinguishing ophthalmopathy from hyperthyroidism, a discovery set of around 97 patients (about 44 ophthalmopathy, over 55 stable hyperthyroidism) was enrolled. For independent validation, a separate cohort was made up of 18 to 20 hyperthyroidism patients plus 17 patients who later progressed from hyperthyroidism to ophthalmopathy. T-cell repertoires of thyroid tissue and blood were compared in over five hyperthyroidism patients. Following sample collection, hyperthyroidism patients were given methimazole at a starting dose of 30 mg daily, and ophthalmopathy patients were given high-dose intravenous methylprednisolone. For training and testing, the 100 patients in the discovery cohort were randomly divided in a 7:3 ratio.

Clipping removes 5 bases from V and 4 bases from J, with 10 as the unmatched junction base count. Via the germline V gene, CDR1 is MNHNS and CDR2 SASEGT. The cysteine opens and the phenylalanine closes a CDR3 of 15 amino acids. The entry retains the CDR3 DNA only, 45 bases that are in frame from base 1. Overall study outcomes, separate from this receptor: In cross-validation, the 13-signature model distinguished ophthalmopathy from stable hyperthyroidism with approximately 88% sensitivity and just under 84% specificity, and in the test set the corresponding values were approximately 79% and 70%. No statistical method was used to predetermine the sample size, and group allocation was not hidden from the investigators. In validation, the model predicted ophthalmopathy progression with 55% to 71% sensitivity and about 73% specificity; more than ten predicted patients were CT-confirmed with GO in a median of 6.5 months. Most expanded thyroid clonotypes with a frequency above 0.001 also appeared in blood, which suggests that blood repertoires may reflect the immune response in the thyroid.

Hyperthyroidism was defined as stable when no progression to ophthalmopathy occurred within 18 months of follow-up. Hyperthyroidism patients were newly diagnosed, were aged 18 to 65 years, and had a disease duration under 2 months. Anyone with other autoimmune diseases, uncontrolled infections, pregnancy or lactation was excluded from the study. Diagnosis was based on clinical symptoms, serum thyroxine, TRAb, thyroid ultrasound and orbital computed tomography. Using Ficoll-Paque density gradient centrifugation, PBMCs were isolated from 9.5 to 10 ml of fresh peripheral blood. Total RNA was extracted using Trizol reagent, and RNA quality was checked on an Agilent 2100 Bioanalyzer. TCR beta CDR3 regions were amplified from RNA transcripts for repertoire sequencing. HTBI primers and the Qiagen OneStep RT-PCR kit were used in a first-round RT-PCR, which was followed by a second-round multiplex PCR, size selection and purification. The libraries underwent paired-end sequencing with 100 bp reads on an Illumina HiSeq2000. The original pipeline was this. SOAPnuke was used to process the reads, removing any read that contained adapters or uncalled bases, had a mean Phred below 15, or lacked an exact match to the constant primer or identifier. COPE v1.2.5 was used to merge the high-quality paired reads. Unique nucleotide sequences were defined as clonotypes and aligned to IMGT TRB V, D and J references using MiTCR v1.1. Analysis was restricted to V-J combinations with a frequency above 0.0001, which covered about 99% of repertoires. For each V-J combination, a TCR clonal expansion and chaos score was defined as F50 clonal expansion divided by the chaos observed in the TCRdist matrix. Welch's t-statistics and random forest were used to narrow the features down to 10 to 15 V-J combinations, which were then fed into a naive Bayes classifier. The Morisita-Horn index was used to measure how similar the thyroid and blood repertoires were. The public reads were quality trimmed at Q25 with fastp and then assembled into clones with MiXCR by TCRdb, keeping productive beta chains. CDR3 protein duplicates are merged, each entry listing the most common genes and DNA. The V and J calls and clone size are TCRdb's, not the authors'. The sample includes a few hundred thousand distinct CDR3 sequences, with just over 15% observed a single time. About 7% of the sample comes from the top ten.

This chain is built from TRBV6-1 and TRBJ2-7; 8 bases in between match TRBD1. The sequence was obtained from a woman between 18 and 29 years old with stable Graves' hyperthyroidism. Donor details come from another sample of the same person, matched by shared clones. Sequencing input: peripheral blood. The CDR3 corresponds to CASSRQTGAVYEQYF. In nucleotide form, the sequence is TGTGCCAGCAGTCGTCAGACAGGGGCAGTGTACGAGCAGTACTTC.